This passage covers 2 T cell receptor beta chains from one sample sequenced in a study of CD8 T cells in ankylosing spondylitis. Study-wide results and caveats: Among TCR beta sequences, a motif of several highly homologous variants appeared characteristic of ankylosing spondylitis blood.

From the 5' RACE reads, TCRdb called clonotypes with MiXCR, one entry per CDR3 protein. The profile covers about 800,000 distinct CDR3 sequences, with 12% appearing a single time and approximately 0.46% taken by the ten largest. These TCRs' antigens remain unknown. Input material: blood, either unsorted or a sorted T cell fraction (not recorded which). Source of these receptors: a male donor with ankylosing spondylitis.

The J gene is TRBJ1-2, the V gene TRBV5-1; D is possibly TRBD1 (6 bases). The CDR3 length is 13 residues. V was shortened by 3 bases and J by 7 bases, with 13 bases between the two germline ends. CDR1 is SGHRS, CDR2 YFSETQ, per germline. The DNA for the CDR3 is TGCGCCAGCAGCTCAGAAGAGGGGGGTGGCTACACCTTC. Protein: CASSSEEGGGYTF.

This clonotype was picked up a small number of times. This chain joins TRBV6-6 and TRBJ2-7, with 9 bases lining up with TRBD1. The J segment lost 5 bases and the V segment lost 8 bases, leaving 4 bases of the junction unmatched. Germline CDR1 and CDR2: MNHNY and SVGAGI (reference sequence). This CDR3 is 12 amino acids long. CDR3 amino acids: CASSRTGDEQYF. CDR3 nucleotides: TGTGCCAGCTCCCGGACAGGGGACGAGCAGTACTTC.